This TCR beta chain was recovered during a study of CD8 T cells in ankylosing spondylitis. V was shortened by 0 bases and J by 1 base, with 14 bases between the two germline ends. CDR3 length equals 17 residues. Per germline, CDR1 LGHDT and CDR2 YNNKEL (reference sequence). This clonotype was detected many times. Using quantitative 5'-RACE with molecular barcodes, the authors made TCR beta libraries. Via MiXCR, TCRdb re-called the 5' RACE reads, giving one row per CDR3 protein. The sample holds about 190,000 distinct CDR3 sequences, roughly 13% seen once. The source material was blood, either unsorted or a sorted T cell fraction (not recorded which). The chain couples TRBV3-1 to TRBJ2-3, with D hard to call. The TCR originated in a female donor with ankylosing spondylitis or in good health (not recorded which). The CDR3 spells CASSQERATSRTDTQYF. The CDR3 DNA reads TGTGCCAGCAGCCAAGAGAGAGCGACTTCCCGCACAGATACGCAGTATTTT.